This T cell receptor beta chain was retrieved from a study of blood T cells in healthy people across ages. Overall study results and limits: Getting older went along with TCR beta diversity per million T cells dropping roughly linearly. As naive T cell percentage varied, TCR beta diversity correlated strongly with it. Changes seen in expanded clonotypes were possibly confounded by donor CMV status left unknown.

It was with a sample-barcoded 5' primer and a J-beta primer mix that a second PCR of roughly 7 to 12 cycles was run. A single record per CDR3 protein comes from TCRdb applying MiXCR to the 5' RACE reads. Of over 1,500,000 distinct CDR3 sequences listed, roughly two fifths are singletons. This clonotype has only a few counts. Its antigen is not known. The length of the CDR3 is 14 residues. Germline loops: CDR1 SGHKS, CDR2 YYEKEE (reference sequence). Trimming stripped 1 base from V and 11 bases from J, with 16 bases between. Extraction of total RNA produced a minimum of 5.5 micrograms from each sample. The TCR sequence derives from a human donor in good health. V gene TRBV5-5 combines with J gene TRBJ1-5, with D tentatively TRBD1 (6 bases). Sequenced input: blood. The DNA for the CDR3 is TGTGCCAGCAGCTTGATTGTCGCGGACAGCTCCCAGCATTTT. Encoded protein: CASSLIVADSSQHF.